A selection of T cell receptor beta chains follows, all from one sample in a study of cytomegalovirus exposure and HLA in healthy donors. Here immunoSEQ multiplex PCR was the method, and the copy in TCRdb shows in-frame clones only, minus some. This table holds around 130,000 clones, around 83% found once. The sample comprised PBMCs. The receptors were sampled from a young woman in good health and CMV-seropositive. Each CDR3 is given with its conserved first and last residue. The D gene is left open where the match is weak. Size values are once, few and many counts, or a class for expanded clones, and some rows have none.

abundance	d_gene	v_gene	j_gene	CDR3aa	CDR3nt
NA	TRBD2	TRBV6-6	TRBJ2-3	CASSRWLAGSADTQYF	TGTGCCAGCAGTAGGTGGCTAGCGGGGAGCGCAGATACGCAGTATTTT
NA	NA	TRBV2	TRBJ1-2	CASRPDRRGYTF	TGTGCCAGCAGGCCTGACAGGAGGGGCTACACCTTC
NA	NA	TRBV4-1	TRBJ1-1	CASSHPQARAEAFF	TGCGCCAGCAGCCATCCTCAGGCGAGGGCTGAAGCTTTCTTT
NA	TRBD1	TRBV19	TRBJ1-5	CASREKGAQPQHF	TGTGCCAGTAGGGAGAAGGGGGCGCAGCCCCAGCATTTT
NA	NA	TRBV27	TRBJ1-6	CASSSEGTPLHF	TGTGCCAGCAGTTCGGAGGGGACACCCCTCCACTTT
NA	NA	TRBV4-1	TRBJ1-2	CASSQVGGTFGGYTF	TGCGCCAGCAGCCAGGTGGGGGGGACTTTCGGTGGCTACACCTTC
NA	TRBD1	TRBV5-1	TRBJ2-1	CASSLGGSGGWNEQFF	TGCGCCAGCAGCTTGGGGGGGTCAGGGGGATGGAATGAGCAGTTCTTC
NA	TRBD2	TRBV29-1	TRBJ2-1	CSVDSLQVAGPEQFF	TGCAGCGTTGATTCCCTTCAGGTAGCGGGGCCTGAGCAGTTCTTC
few	NA	TRBV7-6	TRBJ1-1	CASSLGLGPGGKNTEAFF	TGTGCCAGCAGCTTAGGTCTGGGGCCCGGGGGAAAGAACACTGAAGCTTTCTTT
NA	NA	TRBV2	TRBJ1-5	CASSPLGPNQPQHF	TGTGCCAGCAGCCCCTTGGGGCCCAATCAGCCCCAGCATTTT
NA	NA	TRBV6-1	TRBJ1-3	CASSAWTAGMQGGNTIYF	TGTGCCAGCAGTGCCTGGACAGCAGGAATGCAAGGTGGAAACACCATATATTTT
once	TRBD1	TRBV27	TRBJ1-4	CASSQDRPPNEKLFF	TGTGCCAGCAGCCAGGACAGGCCCCCGAATGAAAAACTGTTTTTT
NA	TRBD1	TRBV14	TRBJ2-5	CASSPQGTGSQETQYF	TGTGCCAGCAGCCCGCAGGGGACAGGGTCCCAAGAGACCCAGTACTTC
NA	NA	TRBV5-1	TRBJ2-5	CASRGAETQYF	TGCGCCAGCAGGGGAGCGGAGACCCAGTACTTC
few	NA	TRBV2	TRBJ2-1	CASSSDMGPNTSSYNEQFF	TGTGCCAGCAGCTCTGACATGGGCCCCAACACGAGCTCCTACAATGAGCAGTTCTTC